Sequencing of this T cell receptor (beta chain) was carried out in a study of spatial heterogeneity in lung cancer. Study context: In raw reads, more than eight appearances on average were recorded for each unique TCR and UMI combination.

This clonotype was counted at least ten times. Antigen unknown. MiXCR, applied by TCRdb to the 5' RACE reads, yields one record per CDR3 protein. The top ten clones hold 7.7% of a sample with roughly 20,000 distinct CDR3 sequences, approximately 3% of them seen once. The study's findings and limits: Ubiquitous nonsynonymous mutations were tracked by counts of ubiquitous expanded TCRs, and regional ones by counts of regional expanded TCRs. Counts of expanded intratumoral alpha and beta TCRs tracked tumor mutation counts.

As for time point: sample taken at primary tumor resection. Untreated early-stage non-small cell lung cancer patients, around 72 in total, were the donors. Without sorting, whole RNA was sequenced from tumor, nontumor lung or frozen PBMC. V gave up 0 bases and J gave up 4 bases, with 9 bases separating them. Per germline, CDR1 MNHEY and CDR2 SVGAGI. The CDR3 contains 14 residues. The sequenced sample was lung tumor tissue, obtained at surgery. This rearrangement joins TRBV6-5 to TRBJ1-2; unclear D gene. The receptor comes from a male donor with early-stage non-small cell lung cancer. CDR3 in DNA: TGTGCCAGCAGTTACTCCTCGCAGATCTATGGCTACACCTTC. Translation gives CASSYSSQIYGYTF.